This is a list of T cell receptor beta chains from one sample in a study of blood T cell repertoires in COVID-19. Clones were sequenced by immunoSEQ multiplex PCR, and TCRdb holds only the in-frame ones, with some missing. The sample has roughly 56,000 clones; more than 85% are singletons. Sequencing was carried out using peripheral blood. All receptors come from a man aged 45-65 years with active COVID-19. Each CDR3 is given with its conserved first and last residue. D genes are given only for firm matches. Clone size is shown for a subset of rows, as once, few, many or a class of expanded clone.

TRBJ1-2 . TRBV2 . TGTGCCAGCAGTGAATCAGCTAACTATGGCTACACCTTC CASSESANYGYTF
TRBJ1-1 . TRBV5-1 TRBD1 TGCGCCAGCAGCTCCCAGACAGGGCGGACTGAAGCTTTCTTT CASSSQTGRTEAFF
TRBJ2-5 . TRBV19 TRBD2 TGTGCCAGTAGTAAGGGACTAGCGGGAGGGGAGACCCAGTACTTC CASSKGLAGGETQYF
TRBJ2-4 . TRBV6-2/TRBV6-3 . TGTGCCAGCAGTCCCCATCCCACAAAGTACCTAGCCAAAAACATTCAGTACTTC CASSPHPTKYLAKNIQYF
TRBJ2-6 few TRBV30 TRBD2 TGTGCCTGGAGTGTACTAGCGGTCTCTGGGGCCAACGTCCTGACTTTC CAWSVLAVSGANVLTF
TRBJ1-1 . TRBV27 TRBD1 TGTGCCAGCAGTTTATCCCAGGGGGTATCTGAAGCTTTCTTT CASSLSQGVSEAFF
TRBJ2-1 . TRBV10-3 TRBD2 TGTGCCATCAGTGAGTCCGAGCTAGCGGGGGGCAATGAGCAGTTCTTC CAISESELAGGNEQFF
TRBJ1-2 . TRBV30 . TGTGCCTTGGAAAGGTTGGGGACAACCAGGGGTGGCTACACCTTC CALERLGTTRGGYTF
TRBJ2-7 few TRBV4-3 . TGCGCCAGCAGCCAAGATAACCCAGGGTCCTACGAGCAGTACTTC CASSQDNPGSYEQYF
TRBJ1-1 . TRBV5-5 . TGTGCCAGCAGCTTGGGTCCGACAGCAAACACTGAAGCTTTCTTT CASSLGPTANTEAFF
TRBJ2-5 . TRBV9 TRBD2 TGTGCCAGCAGCGTAGCGGGGGGGCTCTGGGAGACCCAGTACTTC CASSVAGGLWETQYF
TRBJ1-1 . TRBV4-1 . TGCGCCAGCAGCCAAGGGATACTAGGAAAGCGGCTGAACACTGAAGCTTTCTTT CASSQGILGKRLNTEAFF
TRBJ1-2 . TRBV6-2/TRBV6-3 TRBD1 TGTGCCAGCAGCCCCCCCCTGGCAGGGGGAGCGTATGGCTACACCTTC CASSPPLAGGAYGYTF
TRBJ2-3 . TRBV5-4 . TGTGCCAGCAGCTTGGCCCAACGGGGGGCCACAGATACGCAGTATTTT CASSLAQRGATDTQYF
TRBJ2-7 . TRBV13 TRBD2 TGTGCCAGCAGCTTAGGCCTAGGGGAGGGACTAGCGGGAGTTTTGATCGAGCAGTACTTC CASSLGLGEGLAGVLIEQYF
TRBJ2-6 . TRBV5-3 . TGTGCCAGAAGCTTGGCCGGTTCGGGGGCCAACGTCCTGACTTTC CARSLAGSGANVLTF
TRBJ1-2 . TRBV28 TRBD1 TGTGCCAGCAGTTTATCAGGGGGTCGGAGCTATGGCTACACCTTC CASSLSGGRSYGYTF
TRBJ2-7 . TRBV28 . TGTGCCAGCATTCACAGGGCCTCCTACGAGCAGTACTTC CASIHRASYEQYF
TRBJ2-2 . TRBV7-9 TRBD1 TGTGCCAGCAGCTTAAGGCAGGGGGCCGGCGGGGAGCTGTTTTTT CASSLRQGAGGELFF
TRBJ2-1 . TRBV13 TRBD1 TGTGCCAGCAGTCCGTACCCCAGGGGGCGCGGGATGTGGGAGCAGTTCTTC CASSPYPRGRGMWEQFF
TRBJ2-5 . TRBV2 . TGTGCCAGCAGAGCAAGGGCAGGGGCCCGGCAAGAGACCCAGTACTTC CASRARAGARQETQYF
TRBJ2-3 . TRBV6-5 TRBD2 TGTGCCAGCAGGGGGGGGGAAATCGTCACAGATACGCAGTATTTT CASRGGEIVTDTQYF
TRBJ1-4 . TRBV27 TRBD1 TGTGCCAGCAGTCCAAGGACAGGGTCGATAACTAATGAAAAACTGTTTTTT CASSPRTGSITNEKLFF
TRBJ2-1 once TRBV11-2 TRBD2 TGTGCCAGCAGCTTAGCCCCGGGACTAGCGGGCCCGGGGGATGAGCAGTTCTTC CASSLAPGLAGPGDEQFF
TRBJ1-2 . TRBV7-9 . TGTGCCAGCAGCCTCCGCGGCCGTTCTAACTATGGCTACACCTTC CASSLRGRSNYGYTF